One sample yielded the 7 T cell receptor beta chains listed below, sequenced in a study of CD8+CD57+ T cells in acquired aplastic anemia (dated 2018 in TCRdb). Data came from an Illumina HiSeq 2000. Genomic DNA served as template for TCR beta VDJ combination and CDR3 sequence profiling. TCRdb handled the public reads itself, with Q25 trimming in fastp and clone calling in MiXCR, and kept productive beta chains. All rows with the same CDR3 protein become a single entry with the most common DNA and genes. In this sample the table shows around 200,000 distinct CDR3 sequences, 50% to 55% of which occur a single time. The ten biggest clones cover about 16% of the sample. The sequenced sample consisted of sorted CD4+, CD8+, or CD8+CD57+ T cells (not recorded which) from PBMCs. These receptors all come from a human donor in good health, serving as a control.

The chain combines TRBV2 with TRBJ1-2; 9 bases align to TRBD1. CDR3 size: 14 residues. The V gene's germline CDR1 is SNHLY and CDR2 FYNNEI. V shed 5 bases, J shed 10 bases, and the junction held 11 bases outside the gene matches. The CDR3 DNA follows: TGTGCCAGCAGTTTACAGGGGGCGGGTAATGACTACACCTTC. Residues: CASSLQGAGNDYTF.

In this sample, this clonotype turned up once. CDR3 in amino acids: CASGLTYEQYF. The CDR3 nucleotides read TGTGCCAGTGGTCTTACCTACGAGCAGTACTTC. This chain links TRBV2 with TRBJ2-7; D uncertain. Germline V gene lookup returns CDR1 SNHLY and CDR2 FYNNEI. The germline V and J ends were trimmed by 9 bases and 2 bases, with 8 bases remaining between them. The CDR3 loop spans 11 amino acids.

The chain recombines TRBV15 with TRBJ1-4; TRBD1 might be the D (5 bases). CDR1 LNHNV and CDR2 YYDKDF come from the germline V gene (reference sequence). This CDR3 spans 16 amino acids. Trimming removed 5 bases at V and 4 bases at J, with 17 bases between. This CDR3 is CATSDGGGDGNEKLFF. The CDR3, as DNA: TGTGCCACCAGCGACGGGGGGGGGGATGGTAATGAAAAACTGTTTTTT.

This clonotype showed up many times. This chain uses TRBV6-5 with TRBJ2-2; a possible D gene is TRBD2 (6 bases). Trimming stripped 5 bases from V and 6 bases from J, with 16 bases between. Germline CDR1 reads MNHEY; CDR2 reads SVGAGI. CDR3 length: 15 residues. CDR3 region: CASSHRDSIAGELFF. CDR3 sequence (DNA): TGTGCCAGCAGTCACCGGGACTCGATCGCCGGGGAGCTGTTTTTT.

This clonotype was seen many times. V usage is TRBV25-1 and J usage is TRBJ2-1, with 14 bases identical to TRBD2. Germline V CDR1 and CDR2: MGHDK, SYGVNS. The CDR3 totals 17 residues. The ends lost 4 bases at V and 3 bases at J; junction bases unmatched: 5. The CDR3 sequence is CASSGRLAGGVYNEQFF. CDR3 DNA: TGTGCCAGCAGTGGGAGACTAGCGGGGGGGGTCTACAATGAGCAGTTCTTC.

The chain is built from TRBV15 and TRBJ1-1; D perhaps matches TRBD1 (5 bases). V lost 0 bases to trimming and J lost 1 base, with 9 bases between them. CDR3 size: 15 residues. The germline gives CDR1 LNHNV, CDR2 YYDKDF (reference sequence). The CDR3 loop reads CATSRDKGQNTEAFF. The CDR3 nucleotides are TGTGCCACCAGCAGAGACAAAGGACAGAACACTGAAGCTTTCTTT.

V usage is TRBV5-1 and J usage is TRBJ1-6; 9 bases are a match to TRBD1. Germline CDR1 SGHRS, CDR2 YFSETQ. V lost 4 bases to trimming and J lost 9 bases; unmatched junction nucleotides: 11. This CDR3 spans 16 amino acids. The CDR3 DNA reads as TGCGCCAGCAGCACGAGCCCGGGACAGGGAAGTTCACCCCTCCACTTT. Protein: CASSTSPGQGSSPLHF.